These T cell receptor beta chains were read from a single sample in a study of early T cells in non-severe SARS-CoV-2 infection. A single record per CDR3 protein comes from TCRdb applying MiXCR to the 5' RACE reads. The table lists 65,000 to 85,000 distinct CDR3 sequences, more than 10% of them singletons. The sample taken for sequencing was whole blood. The receptors were sampled from an adult who was a healthcare worker with PCR-confirmed SARS-CoV-2 infection or an uninfected control (not recorded which). Each CDR3 is given with its conserved first and last residue. Each record gives: D gene, clone size, V gene, J gene, CDR3 length, CDR3 protein, CDR3 DNA. D genes are given only for firm matches. Where a row states a size, it is once, few, many or the class of an expanded clone; other rows omit it.

-	many	TRBV20-1	TRBJ1-2	13	CSAYPPGQSKETF	TGCAGTGCTTATCCCCCCGGACAGAGTAAGGAGACCTTC
-	many	TRBV7-9	TRBJ2-2	16	CASSLSRGRYTGELFF	TGTGCCAGCAGCTTAAGCAGGGGAAGGTACACCGGGGAGCTGTTTTTT
-	many	TRBV7-2	TRBJ2-6	16	CASSLQWGAGANVLTF	TGTGCCAGCAGCTTACAATGGGGAGCTGGGGCCAACGTCCTGACTTTC
-	many	TRBV7-9	TRBJ2-7	13	CASSLAGIYEQYF	TGTGCCAGCAGCTTAGCGGGAATCTACGAGCAGTACTTC
TRBD2	many	TRBV5-4	TRBJ2-7	15	CASSPGLADPYEQYF	TGTGCCAGCAGCCCGGGACTAGCGGACCCCTACGAGCAGTACTTC
-	many	TRBV20-1	TRBJ2-7	14	CSARSWGAPREQYF	TGCAGTGCCAGGTCCTGGGGGGCCCCTCGAGAGCAGTACTTC
-	few	TRBV29-1	TRBJ2-6	14	CSVEFSSGANVLTF	TGCAGCGTTGAATTTTCGTCTGGGGCCAACGTCCTGACTTTC
TRBD2	-	TRBV28	TRBJ2-2	14	CASSPPGGTGELFF	TGTGCCAGCAGTCCACCGGGGGGGACCGGGGAGCTGTTTTTT
-	few	TRBV29-1	TRBJ2-3	13	CSVEGIKRDTQYF	TGCAGCGTTGAAGGGATCAAGCGGGATACGCAGTATTTT
TRBD1	few	TRBV5-1	TRBJ1-5	14	CASSLTGGDQPQHF	TGCGCCAGCAGCTTGACAGGGGGCGATCAGCCCCAGCATTTT
TRBD2	many	TRBV4-2	TRBJ2-1	18	CASSQAIRGLAGANEQFF	TGTGCCAGCAGCCAAGCAATCCGGGGACTAGCGGGGGCAAATGAGCAGTTCTTC
-	-	TRBV18	TRBJ2-1	16	CASSPPSGKGYHEQFF	TGTGCCAGCTCACCACCATCCGGGAAGGGGTACCATGAGCAGTTCTTC
-	few	TRBV7-2	TRBJ1-4	16	CASSLGQATTNEKLFF	TGTGCCAGCAGCTTAGGACAGGCCACAACTAATGAAAAACTGTTTTTT
-	few	TRBV6-1	TRBJ2-2	15	CASSTGTANTGELFF	TGTGCCAGCAGTACCGGGACCGCGAACACCGGGGAGCTGTTTTTT
TRBD2	few	TRBV9	TRBJ2-3	15	CASSLLAGDESTQYF	TGTGCCAGCAGTTTACTAGCGGGAGATGAGTCTACGCAGTATTTT
-	-	TRBV5-1	TRBJ2-7	15	CASSSEVSNRYEQYF	TGCGCCAGCAGCTCCGAGGTCTCGAATAGATACGAGCAGTACTTC
-	few	TRBV12-3/TRBV12-4	TRBJ2-6	14	CASTTFRRANVLTF	TGTGCCAGCACCACCTTCCGGAGGGCCAACGTCCTGACTTTC
-	-	TRBV27	TRBJ1-1	14	CASSLSYGNTEAFF	TGTGCCAGCAGTTTATCGTACGGGAACACTGAAGCTTTCTTT
TRBD1	-	TRBV7-2	TRBJ1-2	16	CASSLAGTGSNYGYTF	TGTGCCAGCAGCTTAGCGGGGACAGGGTCAAACTATGGCTACACCTTC
-	-	TRBV11-2	TRBJ2-2	12	CASSPMAGELFF	TGTGCCAGCAGCCCAATGGCCGGGGAGCTGTTTTTT
-	-	TRBV6-1	TRBJ1-1	15	CASSDEQGGGAEAFF	TGTGCCAGCAGTGACGAGCAGGGCGGTGGTGCTGAAGCTTTCTTT
TRBD1	-	TRBV18	TRBJ2-2	16	CASSRSSGQVAGELFF	TGTGCCAGCTCACGCTCAAGTGGACAGGTCGCCGGGGAGCTGTTTTTT
TRBD2	many	TRBV9	TRBJ2-3	19	CASSVGGTSGRGYEDTQYF	TGTGCCAGCAGCGTAGGAGGGACTAGCGGGAGAGGGTATGAAGATACGCAGTATTTT
-	-	TRBV12-3/TRBV12-4	TRBJ1-3	14	CASSLQGPGNTIYF	TGTGCCAGCAGCTTACAGGGCCCCGGAAACACCATATATTTT
TRBD1	-	TRBV5-1	TRBJ1-1	17	CASSLTPLGQGNTEAFF	TGCGCCAGCAGCTTGACCCCCCTAGGACAGGGGAACACTGAAGCTTTCTTT
TRBD1	-	TRBV27	TRBJ2-1	15	CASSLFLSGGNEQFF	TGTGCCAGCAGTTTATTTTTGTCAGGGGGCAATGAGCAGTTCTTC
-	few	TRBV29-1	TRBJ1-1	11	CSVEKNSEAFF	TGCAGCGTTGAAAAGAATTCTGAAGCTTTCTTT
-	few	TRBV10-3	TRBJ1-2	13	CAISESGNYGYTF	TGTGCCATCAGTGAGTCGGGGAACTATGGCTACACCTTC
-	many	TRBV7-8	TRBJ1-2	13	CASSLGPGVGYTF	TGTGCCAGCAGCTTAGGTCCAGGGGTTGGCTACACCTTC
-	few	TRBV11-2	TRBJ2-1	15	CASSLWGSVYNEQFF	TGTGCCAGCAGCTTATGGGGTAGTGTTTACAATGAGCAGTTCTTC
-	few	TRBV7-9	TRBJ2-2	16	CASSLPQWVHTGELFF	TGTGCCAGCAGCCTGCCGCAATGGGTTCACACCGGGGAGCTGTTTTTT
-	-	TRBV28	TRBJ2-1	14	CASSLIQGGNEQFF	TGTGCCAGCAGTTTAATTCAGGGAGGCAATGAGCAGTTCTTC
-	-	TRBV11-2	TRBJ2-5	12	CASSLERETQYF	TGTGCCAGCAGCTTAGAGCGAGAGACCCAGTACTTC
-	few	TRBV29-1	TRBJ2-1	16	CSPTGVAGLTYNEQFF	TGCAGCCCTACCGGGGTGGCGGGCCTAACCTACAATGAGCAGTTCTTC
-	few	TRBV7-2	TRBJ1-2	16	CASSLALDGRGYGYTF	TGTGCCAGCAGCTTAGCGTTGGACGGGCGGGGATATGGCTACACCTTC
-	-	TRBV10-2	TRBJ2-3	16	CASSGSTPRILDTQYF	TGCGCCAGCAGTGGGTCGACCCCCCGTATCCTGGATACGCAGTATTTT
TRBD2	-	TRBV7-2	TRBJ2-7	15	CASSLSSGRYYEQYF	TGTGCCAGCAGCTTATCGAGCGGGAGGTACTACGAGCAGTACTTC
-	few	TRBV7-8	TRBJ2-7	14	CASSLPKTVYEQYF	TGTGCCAGCAGCTTACCCAAGACAGTATACGAGCAGTACTTC
TRBD2	few	TRBV4-2	TRBJ2-7	16	CASSPPGGGGPNEQYF	TGTGCCAGCAGCCCCCCTGGGGGCGGGGGGCCGAACGAGCAGTACTTC
-	-	TRBV2	TRBJ2-2	13	CASRRDFTGELFF	TGTGCCAGCAGGAGGGACTTCACCGGGGAGCTGTTTTTT
-	many	TRBV30	TRBJ2-3	9	CAWTDTQYF	TGTGCCTGGACAGATACGCAGTATTTT
-	-	TRBV3-1	TRBJ1-6	15	CASSQVGGPESPLHF	TGTGCCAGCAGCCAAGTAGGAGGGCCTGAATCACCCCTCCACTTT
TRBD1	-	TRBV28	TRBJ2-5	12	CASRGQQETQYF	TGTGCCAGCAGGGGACAGCAAGAGACCCAGTACTTC
-	many	TRBV20-1	TRBJ2-4	16	CSARGQGFGRQNIQYF	TGCAGTGCTAGAGGCCAAGGTTTTGGCAGGCAAAACATTCAGTACTTC
-	few	TRBV18	TRBJ1-2	14	CASSPDSVLGGYTF	TGTGCCAGCTCACCAGATTCAGTTCTTGGGGGCTACACCTTC
TRBD1	few	TRBV7-9	TRBJ2-7	14	CASSLGRGTYEQYF	TGTGCCAGCAGCTTAGGCAGGGGGACGTACGAGCAGTACTTC
-	many	TRBV11-2	TRBJ2-1	13	CASSPRLVREQFF	TGTGCCAGCAGCCCCCGACTAGTCCGGGAGCAGTTCTTC
TRBD2	many	TRBV12-3/TRBV12-4	TRBJ2-1	14	CASSLREGGNEQFF	TGTGCCAGCAGTTTGCGGGAGGGTGGTAATGAGCAGTTCTTC
-	-	TRBV9	TRBJ1-4	14	CASSVEGGDEKLFF	TGTGCCAGCAGCGTAGAAGGGGGAGATGAAAAACTGTTTTTT
-	-	TRBV20-1	TRBJ1-6	13	CSARQDSNSPLHF	TGCAGTGCTAGACAGGACAGTAATTCACCCCTCCACTTT